Detailed here is one T cell receptor (beta chain). Antigen: not known. Isolated RNA was reverse transcribed into cDNA used as the sequencing template. Profiled with immunoSEQ multiplex PCR; TCRdb holds only in-frame clones, not every one. The sample carries under 7,500 clones, approximately 70% recorded once. This record belongs to a study of CD8+ T cells in alopecia areata. Notes on the study in general: Normal skin's resident alphabeta T cells are also sequenced in scalp samples.

As part of sample collection, lesional scalp punch biopsies and peripheral blood were taken from alopecia areata patients. The specimen comprised skin, sampled at week 0. The TCR sequence derives from a human donor with alopecia areata.

As DNA, the CDR3 is TGTGCCAGCAGCCGGACTTCAGCGGACACTGAAGCTTTCTTT. This translates into CASSRTSADTEAFF. The chain is built from TRBV4-2 and TRBJ1-1, with D unclear. Germline V CDR1 and CDR2: LGHNA, YNFKEQ. The CDR3 is 14 residues long. Trimming left V 4 bases short and J 3 bases short, with 12 bases between.